One and the same sample provided the 17 T cell receptor beta chains below, sequenced in a study of blood T cell repertoires in COVID-19. Using immunoSEQ multiplex PCR, the repertoire was profiled, and TCRdb retains in-frame clones only, with some absent. Among roughly 480,000 clones listed, roughly nine tenths were seen once. The sequencing input was peripheral blood. All receptors come from a man aged 18 to 29 with COVID-19, enrolled during active disease.

This rearrangement joins TRBV5-6 to TRBJ2-3; 12 bases agree with TRBD1. This CDR3 is built from 16 residues. V shed 3 bases and J 5 bases; nucleotides not matched to a gene: 7. The germline V gene encodes CDR1 SGHDT and CDR2 YYEEEE. The CDR3 loop reads CASSWGTGGIEDTQYF. CDR3 DNA: TGTGCCAGCAGCTGGGGGACAGGGGGCATTGAAGATACGCAGTATTTT.

The chain employs TRBV7-9 and TRBJ2-3; D is ambiguous. Germline V gene lookup returns CDR1 SEHNR and CDR2 FQNEAQ (reference sequence). The CDR3 length is 13 residues. Trimming left V 6 bases short and J 6 bases short, with 13 bases between. The CDR3 region has the DNA TGTGCCAGCAGTTCCTACTTCGAGGATACGCAGTATTTT. This sequence encodes CASSSYFEDTQYF.

The chain joins TRBV6-5 to TRBJ2-1; 9 bases are shared with TRBD1. The germline V gene has CDR1 MNHEY and CDR2 SVGAGI. The CDR3 has 14 amino acids. Trimming cost V 6 bases and J 4 bases; bases outside gene matches: 4. The CDR3 reads CASRTGTGYNEQFF. The CDR3 nucleotides are TGTGCCAGCAGAACCGGGACAGGGTACAATGAGCAGTTCTTC.

This clone showed up just once. This chain connects TRBV4-2 to TRBJ2-7, with D maybe TRBD1 (5 bases). This CDR3 region has 16 residues. Germline assignment: CDR1 LGHNA and CDR2 YNFKEQ. V lost 0 bases to trimming and J lost 1 base, with 13 bases between them. The CDR3, as DNA: TGTGCCAGCAGCCAAGAGGGCCCTCAGGGATCCTACGAGCAGTACTTC. This codes for CASSQEGPQGSYEQYF.

V gene TRBV7-6 combines with J gene TRBJ2-1, with 8 bases matching TRBD2. V trimming: 4 bases; J trimming: 7 bases; junction bases outside the gene matches: 6. The CDR3 is made up of 14 amino acids. Germline-derived CDR1 and CDR2 are SGHVS and FNYEAQ. The CDR3 loop reads CASSSGLGLNEQFF. DNA for the CDR3: TGTGCCAGCAGCTCGGGACTAGGTCTGAATGAGCAGTTCTTC.

The chain uses TRBV7-2 and TRBJ2-1; no clear D gene. Germline CDR1 SGHTA, CDR2 FQGNSA. V lost 1 base and J lost 9, with 19 bases in between. This CDR3 spans 16 amino acids. The CDR3 region is CASSLGGGDLKGEQFF. The CDR3 DNA follows: TGTGCCAGCAGCTTAGGAGGCGGCGACCTGAAAGGTGAGCAGTTCTTC.

This rearrangement joins TRBV3-1 (or the pseudogene TRBV3-2) to TRBJ1-2; D unresolved. The CDR3 spans 13 residues. V lost 5 bases to trimming and J lost 4 bases, with 11 bases between them. Germline V CDR1 and CDR2: LGHDT, YNNKEL (reference sequence). CDR3 DNA: TGTGCCAGCAGCGGTGGGGAGGGCTATGGCTACACCTTC. Translated: CASSGGEGYGYTF.

This clone was observed once. The chain has TRBV6-5 and TRBJ1-1; D is perhaps TRBD1 (5 bases). The CDR3 loop spans 14 amino acids. Germline lookup yields CDR1 MNHEY and CDR2 SVGAGI. Trimming pared 4 bases from V and 0 bases from J, leaving 9 bases between. CDR3 DNA sequence: TGTGCCAGCAGTTCTGACAGACTGAACACTGAAGCTTTCTTT. Amino acid sequence: CASSSDRLNTEAFF.

This chain joins TRBV4-1 and TRBJ2-7; D may be TRBD1 (6 bases). CDR1 is MGHRA, CDR2 YSYEKL, per germline. Trimming removed 1 base from V and 3 bases from J, with 16 bases in between. The CDR3 loop spans 16 amino acids. CDR3 in DNA: TGCGCCAGCAGCCAAGTGGTCGGGACACAAGGCTACGAGCAGTACTTC. Translating it yields CASSQVVGTQGYEQYF.

The chain couples TRBV10-1 to TRBJ1-1, with D uncertain. This CDR3 contains 13 residues. Germline CDR1 reads WNHNN; CDR2 reads SYGVQD (reference sequence). V was cut by 11 bases and J by 3 bases, with 16 bases left in between. The DNA for the CDR3 is TGCGCCGTACACTTCGGCGGGGACACTGAAGCTTTCTTT. Residues: CAVHFGGDTEAFF.

This clone was counted a few times. This chain uses TRBV12-3 or TRBV12-4 with TRBJ1-1; 8 bases match TRBD1. J gave up 10 bases and V 5 bases, and 3 bases lay outside the gene matches. CDR3 length equals 11 residues. CDR3 DNA: TGTGCCAGCAGTAACAGGGGGTCAGCTTTCTTT. Protein: CASSNRGSAFF.

This clone was found once. This sequence may be a read error, since a much larger clone differs from it by one base. This chain's CDR3 is CASSQVTSGGADTQYF. Here the CDR3 DNA reads TGTGCCAGCAGCCAAGTGACTAGCGGGGGGGCAGATACGCAGTATTTT. The chain links TRBV3-1 (or the pseudogene TRBV3-2) to TRBJ2-3; 14 bases line up with TRBD2. From germline, CDR1 is LGHDT and CDR2 YNNKEL (reference sequence). Unmatched junction bases numbered 1, after V lost 1 base and J lost 4 bases. This CDR3 is built from 16 residues.

The gene calls are TRBV27 and TRBJ1-2, with 10 bases aligning to TRBD1. The CDR3 length is 15 residues. The germline gives CDR1 MNHEY, CDR2 SMNVEV (reference sequence). J was trimmed by 8 bases and V by 5 bases; bases with no gene match: 11. The CDR3 bases are TGTGCCAGCAGTACCGGGACAGGGGTTTTACGGGGCTACACCTTC. This sequence encodes CASSTGTGVLRGYTF.

This clone is a singleton in its sample. The chain joins TRBV2 to TRBJ1-6; perhaps TRBD1 as D (5 bases). Germline V CDR1 and CDR2: SNHLY, FYNNEI. Trimming stripped 8 bases from V and 0 bases from J, with 14 bases between. The CDR3 is 16 amino acids. The DNA for the CDR3 is TGTGCCAGCGCCCGGGGGGGGAGCTCCTATAATTCACCCCTCCACTTT. It codes for CASARGGSSYNSPLHF.

V gene TRBV6-5 combines with J gene TRBJ2-3, with 9 bases lining up with TRBD2. Looked up from germline, CDR1 is MNHEY and CDR2 is SVGAGI. V gave up 6 bases and J gave up 7 bases; unmatched junction bases: 8. This CDR3 spans 14 amino acids. The CDR3: CASRASGVIHTQYF. CDR3 nucleotide sequence: TGTGCCAGCAGGGCTAGCGGGGTTATCCATACGCAGTATTTT.

This rearrangement joins TRBV9 to TRBJ2-3, with D possibly matching TRBD2 (5 bases). V lost 4 bases, J lost 0 bases, and 15 bases lay in between. Germline values: CDR1 SGDLS, CDR2 YYNGEE. This CDR3 is built from 16 residues. The CDR3, as DNA: TGTGCCAGCAGCCCCTTGACCGGGGTTAGCACAGATACGCAGTATTTT. This encodes CASSPLTGVSTDTQYF.

The chain uses TRBV2 and TRBJ2-7; 8 bases are shared with TRBD2. The junction had 3 bases not matched to a gene; V was cut back by 6 bases and J by 2 bases. CDR3 length: 13 amino acids. Germline V gene lookup returns CDR1 SNHLY and CDR2 FYNNEI. The CDR3 DNA reads TGTGCCAGCAGGCTAGCGGGCCCCTACGAGCAGTACTTC. Protein product: CASRLAGPYEQYF.